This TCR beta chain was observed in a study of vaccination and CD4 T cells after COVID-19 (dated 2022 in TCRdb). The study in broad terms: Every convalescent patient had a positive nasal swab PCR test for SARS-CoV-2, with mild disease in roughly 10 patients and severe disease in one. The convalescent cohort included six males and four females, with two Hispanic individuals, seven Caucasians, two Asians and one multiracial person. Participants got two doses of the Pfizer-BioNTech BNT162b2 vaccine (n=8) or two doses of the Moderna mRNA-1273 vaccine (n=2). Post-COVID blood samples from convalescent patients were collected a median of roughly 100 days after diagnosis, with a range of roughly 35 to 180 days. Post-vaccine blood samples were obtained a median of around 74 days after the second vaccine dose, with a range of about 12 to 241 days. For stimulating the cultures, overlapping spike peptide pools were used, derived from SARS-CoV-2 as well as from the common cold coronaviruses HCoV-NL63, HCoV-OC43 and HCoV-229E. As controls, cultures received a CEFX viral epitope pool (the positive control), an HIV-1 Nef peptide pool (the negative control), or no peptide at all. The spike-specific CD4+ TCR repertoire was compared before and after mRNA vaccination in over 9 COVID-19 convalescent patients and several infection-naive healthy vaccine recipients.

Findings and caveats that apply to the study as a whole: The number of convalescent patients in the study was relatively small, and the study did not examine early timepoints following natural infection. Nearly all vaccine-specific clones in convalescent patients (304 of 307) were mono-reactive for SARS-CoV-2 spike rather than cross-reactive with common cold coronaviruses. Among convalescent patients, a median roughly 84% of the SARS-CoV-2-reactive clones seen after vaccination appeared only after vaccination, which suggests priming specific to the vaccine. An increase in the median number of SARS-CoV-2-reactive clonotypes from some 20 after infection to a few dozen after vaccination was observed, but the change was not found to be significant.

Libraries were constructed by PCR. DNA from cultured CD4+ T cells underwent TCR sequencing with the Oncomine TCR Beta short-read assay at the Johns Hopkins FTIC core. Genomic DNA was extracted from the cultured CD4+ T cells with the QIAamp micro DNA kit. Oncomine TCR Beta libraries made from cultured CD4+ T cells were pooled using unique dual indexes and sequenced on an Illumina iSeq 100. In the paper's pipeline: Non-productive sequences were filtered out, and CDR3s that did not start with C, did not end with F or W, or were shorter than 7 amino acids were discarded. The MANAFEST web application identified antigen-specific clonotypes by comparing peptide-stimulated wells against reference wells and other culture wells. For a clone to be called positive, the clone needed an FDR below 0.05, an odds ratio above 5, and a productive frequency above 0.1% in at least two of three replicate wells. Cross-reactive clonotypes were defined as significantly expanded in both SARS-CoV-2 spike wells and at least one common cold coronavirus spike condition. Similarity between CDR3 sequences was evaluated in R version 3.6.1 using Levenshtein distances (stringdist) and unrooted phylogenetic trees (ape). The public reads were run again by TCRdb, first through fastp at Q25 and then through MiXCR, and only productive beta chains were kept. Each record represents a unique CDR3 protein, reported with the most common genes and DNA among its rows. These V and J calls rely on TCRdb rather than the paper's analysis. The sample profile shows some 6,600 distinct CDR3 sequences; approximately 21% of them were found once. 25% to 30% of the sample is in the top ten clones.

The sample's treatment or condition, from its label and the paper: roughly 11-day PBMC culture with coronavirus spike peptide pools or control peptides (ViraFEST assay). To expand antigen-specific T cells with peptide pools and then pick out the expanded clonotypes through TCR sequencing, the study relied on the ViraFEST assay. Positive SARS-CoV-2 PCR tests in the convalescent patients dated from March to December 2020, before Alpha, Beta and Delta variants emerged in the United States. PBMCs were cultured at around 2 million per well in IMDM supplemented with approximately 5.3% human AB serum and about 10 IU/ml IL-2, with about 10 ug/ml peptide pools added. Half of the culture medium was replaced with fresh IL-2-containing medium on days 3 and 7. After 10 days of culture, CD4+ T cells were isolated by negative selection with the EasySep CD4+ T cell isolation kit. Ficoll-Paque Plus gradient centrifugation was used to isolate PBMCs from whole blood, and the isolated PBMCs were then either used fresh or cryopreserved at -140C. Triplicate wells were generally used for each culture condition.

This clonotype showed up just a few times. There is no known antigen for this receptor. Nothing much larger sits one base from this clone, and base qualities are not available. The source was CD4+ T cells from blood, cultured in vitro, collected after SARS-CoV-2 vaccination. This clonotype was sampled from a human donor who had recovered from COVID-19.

The CDR3 region: CATSADPRTEGSYEQYF. The nucleotide sequence is given as TGTGCCACCAGTGCTGATCCCAGGACAGAAGGATCCTACGAGCAGTACTTC. This chain joins TRBV24-1 to TRBJ2-7; 6 matching bases give a weak D call of TRBD1. Taken from the germline V gene, the CDR1 and CDR2 loops are KGHDR and SFDVKD. V loses 5 bases of germline sequence and J loses 1 base, and the interval between the two ends is 20 bases. The CDR3 holds 17 amino acids from the cysteine to the phenylalanine. Kept here is only the CDR3 DNA, which spans 51 bases and is read in frame from base 1.